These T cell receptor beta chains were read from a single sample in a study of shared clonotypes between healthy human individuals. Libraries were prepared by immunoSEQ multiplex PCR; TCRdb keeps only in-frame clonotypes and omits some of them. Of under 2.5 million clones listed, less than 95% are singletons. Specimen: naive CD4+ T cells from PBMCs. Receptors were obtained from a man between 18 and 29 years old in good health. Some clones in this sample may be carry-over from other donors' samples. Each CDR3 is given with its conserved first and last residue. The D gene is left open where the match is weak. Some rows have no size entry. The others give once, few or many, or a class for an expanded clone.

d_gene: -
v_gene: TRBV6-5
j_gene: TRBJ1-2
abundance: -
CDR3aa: CASSYARGQGWGYTF
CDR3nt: TGTGCCAGCAGTTACGCCCGGGGGCAAGGATGGGGCTACACCTTC

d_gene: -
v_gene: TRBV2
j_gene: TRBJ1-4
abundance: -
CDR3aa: CASSGDRSNEKLFF
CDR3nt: TGTGCCAGCAGTGGAGACAGAAGTAATGAAAAACTGTTTTTT

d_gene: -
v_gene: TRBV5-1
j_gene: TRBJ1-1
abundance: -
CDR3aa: CASSSSRNPTEAFF
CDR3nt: TGCGCCAGCAGCTCGTCCCGAAACCCCACTGAAGCTTTCTTT

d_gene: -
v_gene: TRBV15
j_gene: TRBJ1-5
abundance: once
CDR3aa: CATSIASGTQNQPQHF
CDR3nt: TGTGCCACCAGCATCGCCTCCGGGACGCAAAATCAGCCCCAGCATTTT

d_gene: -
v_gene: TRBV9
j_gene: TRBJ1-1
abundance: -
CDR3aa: CASSVGGRPTEAFF
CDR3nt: TGTGCCAGCAGCGTGGGGGGGCGCCCCACTGAAGCTTTCTTT

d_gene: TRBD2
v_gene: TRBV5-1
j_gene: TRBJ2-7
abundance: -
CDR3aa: CASSLGGSSGRSRSYEQYF
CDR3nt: TGCGCCAGCAGCTTGGGGGGTAGTAGCGGGAGGTCACGATCTTACGAGCAGTACTTC

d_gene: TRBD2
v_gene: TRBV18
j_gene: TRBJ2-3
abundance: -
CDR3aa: CASSPFRLAVTDTQYF
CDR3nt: TGTGCCAGCTCACCATTTAGACTAGCGGTTACAGATACGCAGTATTTT

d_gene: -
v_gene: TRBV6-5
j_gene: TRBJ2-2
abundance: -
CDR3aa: CASSRQTATGELFF
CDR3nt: TGTGCCAGCAGTCGTCAGACAGCTACCGGGGAGCTGTTTTTT

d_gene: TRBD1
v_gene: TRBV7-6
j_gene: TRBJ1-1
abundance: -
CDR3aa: CASSQIGGGGETEAFF
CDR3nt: TGTGCCAGCAGCCAGATAGGGGGCGGAGGGGAAACTGAAGCTTTCTTT

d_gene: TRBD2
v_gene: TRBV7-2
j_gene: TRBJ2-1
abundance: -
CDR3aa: CASSVLWTSGRDEQFF
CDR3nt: TGTGCCAGCAGCGTTCTCTGGACTAGCGGGAGAGACGAGCAGTTCTTC

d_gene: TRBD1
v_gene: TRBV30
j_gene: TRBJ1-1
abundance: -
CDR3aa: CAWNGQGAGNTEAFF
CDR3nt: TGTGCCTGGAATGGACAGGGGGCAGGGAACACTGAAGCTTTCTTT

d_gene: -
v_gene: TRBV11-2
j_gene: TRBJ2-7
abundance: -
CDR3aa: CASSLGIRDQPEGF
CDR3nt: TGTGCCAGCAGCTTAGGGATCCGGGACCAGCCGGAGGGCTTC

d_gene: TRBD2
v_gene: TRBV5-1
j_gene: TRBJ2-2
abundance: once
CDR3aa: CASSALAGDNTGELFF
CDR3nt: TGCGCCAGCAGCGCCCTAGCGGGAGATAACACCGGGGAGCTGTTTTTT

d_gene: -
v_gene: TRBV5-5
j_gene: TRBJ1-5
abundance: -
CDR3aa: CASSTSGENQPQHF
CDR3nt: TGTGCCAGCAGCACTAGTGGGGAGAATCAGCCCCAGCATTTT

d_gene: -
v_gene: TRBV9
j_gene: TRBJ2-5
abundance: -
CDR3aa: CASSVAGGGSLETQYF
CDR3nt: TGTGCCAGCAGCGTAGCTGGAGGGGGCTCTTTAGAGACCCAGTACTTC

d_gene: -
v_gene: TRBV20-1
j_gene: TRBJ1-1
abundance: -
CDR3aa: CSARDVPEAFF
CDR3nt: TGCAGTGCTAGAGATGTCCCTGAAGCTTTCTTT

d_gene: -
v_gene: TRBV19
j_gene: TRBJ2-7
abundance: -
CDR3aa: CASSMLQFYEQYF
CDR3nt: TGTGCCAGTAGTATGTTACAGTTCTACGAGCAGTACTTC

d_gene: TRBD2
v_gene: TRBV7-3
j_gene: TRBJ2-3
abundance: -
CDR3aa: CASSSGRSGGEYF
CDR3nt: TGTGCCAGCAGCTCGGGGCGGTCGGGAGGAGAGTATTTT

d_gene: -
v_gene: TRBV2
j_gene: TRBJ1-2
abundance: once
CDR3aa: CASSEDVDYYGYTF
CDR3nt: TGTGCCAGCAGTGAGGACGTAGACTACTATGGCTACACCTTC

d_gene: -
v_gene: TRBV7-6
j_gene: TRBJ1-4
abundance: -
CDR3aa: CASSARNEKLFF
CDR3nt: TGTGCCAGCAGCGCCAGGAATGAAAAACTGTTTTTT

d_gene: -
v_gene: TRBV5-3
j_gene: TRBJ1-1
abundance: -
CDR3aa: CASSTKAGDTEAFF
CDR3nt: TGTGCCAGCAGCACTAAGGCAGGGGACACTGAAGCTTTCTTT

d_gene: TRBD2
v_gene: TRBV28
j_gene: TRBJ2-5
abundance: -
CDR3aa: CASSLGLAGGETQYF
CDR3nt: TGTGCCAGCAGTTTGGGACTAGCGGGAGGGGAGACCCAGTACTTC

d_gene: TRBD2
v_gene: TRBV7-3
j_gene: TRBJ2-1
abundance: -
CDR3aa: CASSPSAMVAGVIGEQFF
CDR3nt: TGTGCCAGCAGCCCCTCCGCGATGGTAGCGGGAGTAATAGGTGAGCAGTTCTTC

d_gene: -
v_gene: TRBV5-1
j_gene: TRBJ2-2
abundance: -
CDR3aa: CATRLTNTGELFF
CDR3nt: TGCGCCACACGACTAACCAACACCGGGGAGCTGTTTTTT

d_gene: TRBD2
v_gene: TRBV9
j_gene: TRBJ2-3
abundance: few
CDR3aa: CASSEGLATDTQYF
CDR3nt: TGTGCCAGCAGCGAGGGACTAGCCACAGATACGCAGTATTTT

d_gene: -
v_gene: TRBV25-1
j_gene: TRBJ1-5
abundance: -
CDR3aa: CASRADEGQGPQHF
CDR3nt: TGTGCCAGCAGGGCTGATGAGGGGCAGGGGCCCCAGCATTTT

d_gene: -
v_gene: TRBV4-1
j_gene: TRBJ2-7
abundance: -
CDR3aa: CASSRDGYEQYF
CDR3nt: TGCGCCAGCAGCCGAGACGGTTACGAGCAGTACTTC

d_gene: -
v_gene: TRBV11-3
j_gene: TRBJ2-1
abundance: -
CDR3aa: CASSLDIGAGPNEQFF
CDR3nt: TGTGCCAGCAGCTTAGATATCGGGGCCGGGCCTAATGAGCAGTTCTTC

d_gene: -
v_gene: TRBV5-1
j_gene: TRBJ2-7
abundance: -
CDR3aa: CASSLAPGQGGGEQYF
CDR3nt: TGCGCCAGCAGCTTGGCCCCGGGGCAGGGGGGAGGCGAGCAGTACTTC

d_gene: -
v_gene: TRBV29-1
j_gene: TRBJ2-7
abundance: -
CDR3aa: CSVSGTVTTYEQYF
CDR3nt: TGCAGCGTTTCCGGGACCGTCACAACCTACGAGCAGTACTTC

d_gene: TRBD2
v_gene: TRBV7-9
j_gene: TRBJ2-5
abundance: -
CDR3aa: CASSPRGQREGRQQETQYF
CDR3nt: TGTGCCAGCAGCCCGAGGGGGCAGCGGGAGGGCCGTCAGCAAGAGACCCAGTACTTC

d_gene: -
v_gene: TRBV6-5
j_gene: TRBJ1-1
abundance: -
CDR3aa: CASKVFHNFYAEAFF
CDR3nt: TGTGCCAGCAAGGTTTTCCACAACTTCTATGCTGAAGCTTTCTTT

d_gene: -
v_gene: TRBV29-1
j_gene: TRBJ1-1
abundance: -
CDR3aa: CSVSGTGRTEAFF
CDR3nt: TGCAGCGTTTCAGGGACGGGGAGGACTGAAGCTTTCTTT

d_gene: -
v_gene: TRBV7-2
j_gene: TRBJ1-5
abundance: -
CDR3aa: CASSSETVNRYRSNQPQHF
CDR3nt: TGTGCCAGCAGCAGCGAGACAGTCAACCGCTATCGGAGCAATCAGCCCCAGCATTTT

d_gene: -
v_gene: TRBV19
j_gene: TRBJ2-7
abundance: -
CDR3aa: CASSSVGSYEQYF
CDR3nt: TGTGCCAGTAGTTCTGTGGGATCCTACGAGCAGTACTTC

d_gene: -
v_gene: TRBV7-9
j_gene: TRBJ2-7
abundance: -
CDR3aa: CASSPRTAYEQYF
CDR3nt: TGTGCCAGCAGCCCCCGGACGGCCTACGAGCAGTACTTC

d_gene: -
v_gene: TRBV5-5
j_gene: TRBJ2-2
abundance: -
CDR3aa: CASSLFGETGRSGELFF
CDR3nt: TGTGCCAGCAGCTTGTTTGGTGAGACAGGGAGGTCCGGGGAGCTGTTTTTT

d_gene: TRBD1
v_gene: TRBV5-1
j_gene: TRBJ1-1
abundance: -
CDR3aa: CASSLEDRATEAFF
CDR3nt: TGCGCCAGCAGCTTGGAAGACAGGGCCACTGAAGCTTTCTTT

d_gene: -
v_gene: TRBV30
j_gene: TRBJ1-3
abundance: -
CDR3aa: CAWSVDNSGNTIYF
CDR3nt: TGTGCCTGGAGTGTAGACAACTCTGGAAACACCATATATTTT

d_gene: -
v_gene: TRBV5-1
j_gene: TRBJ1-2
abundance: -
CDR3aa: CASSTTSGADNYGYTF
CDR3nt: TGCGCCAGCAGCACAACTTCAGGGGCTGATAACTATGGCTACACCTTC

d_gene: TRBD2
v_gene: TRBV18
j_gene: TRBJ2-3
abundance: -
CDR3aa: CASSPSSGGPDTQYF
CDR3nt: TGTGCCAGCTCACCTTCAAGCGGGGGACCAGATACGCAGTATTTT

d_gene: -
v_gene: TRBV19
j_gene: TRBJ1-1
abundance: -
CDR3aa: CASKQGDTEAFF
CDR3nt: TGTGCCAGTAAACAGGGAGATACTGAAGCTTTCTTT

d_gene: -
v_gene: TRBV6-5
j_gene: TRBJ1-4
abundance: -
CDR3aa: CASSQHGGNNEKLFF
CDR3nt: TGTGCCAGCAGCCAGCACGGGGGTAATAATGAAAAACTGTTTTTT

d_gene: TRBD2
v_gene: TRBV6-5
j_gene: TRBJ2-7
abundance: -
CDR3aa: CASSLSGGPYEQYF
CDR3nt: TGTGCCAGCAGTCTAAGCGGGGGGCCCTACGAGCAGTACTTC

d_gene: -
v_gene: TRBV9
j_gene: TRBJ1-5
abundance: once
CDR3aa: CASSPGYSNQPQHF
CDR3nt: TGTGCCAGCAGCCCGGGTTATAGCAATCAGCCCCAGCATTTT

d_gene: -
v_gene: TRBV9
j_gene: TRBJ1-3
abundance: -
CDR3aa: CASSTRQSSGNTIYF
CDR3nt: TGTGCCAGCAGCACAAGACAGAGCTCTGGAAACACCATATATTTT

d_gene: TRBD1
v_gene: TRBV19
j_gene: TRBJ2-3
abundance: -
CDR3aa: CASSRTGTGSWGTDTQYF
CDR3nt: TGTGCCAGTAGTCGTACCGGGACAGGGTCATGGGGCACAGATACGCAGTATTTT

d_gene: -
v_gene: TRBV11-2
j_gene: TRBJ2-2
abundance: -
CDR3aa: CASSHVGSREVSMAGELFF
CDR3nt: TGTGCCAGCAGCCACGTTGGTTCTAGAGAGGTATCGATGGCCGGGGAGCTGTTTTTT

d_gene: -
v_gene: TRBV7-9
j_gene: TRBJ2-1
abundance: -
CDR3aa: CASSLRLDSPYNEQFF
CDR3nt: TGTGCCAGCAGCTTAAGGCTGGACAGTCCCTACAATGAGCAGTTCTTC

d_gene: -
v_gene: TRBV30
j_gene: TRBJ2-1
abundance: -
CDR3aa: CAWRQGGSYNEQFF
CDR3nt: TGTGCCTGGAGGCAAGGGGGCTCCTACAATGAGCAGTTCTTC

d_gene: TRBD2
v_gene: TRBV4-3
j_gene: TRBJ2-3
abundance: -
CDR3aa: CASSQDPAGGPRDTQYF
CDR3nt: TGCGCCAGCAGCCAAGATCCAGCGGGAGGGCCTAGGGATACGCAGTATTTT